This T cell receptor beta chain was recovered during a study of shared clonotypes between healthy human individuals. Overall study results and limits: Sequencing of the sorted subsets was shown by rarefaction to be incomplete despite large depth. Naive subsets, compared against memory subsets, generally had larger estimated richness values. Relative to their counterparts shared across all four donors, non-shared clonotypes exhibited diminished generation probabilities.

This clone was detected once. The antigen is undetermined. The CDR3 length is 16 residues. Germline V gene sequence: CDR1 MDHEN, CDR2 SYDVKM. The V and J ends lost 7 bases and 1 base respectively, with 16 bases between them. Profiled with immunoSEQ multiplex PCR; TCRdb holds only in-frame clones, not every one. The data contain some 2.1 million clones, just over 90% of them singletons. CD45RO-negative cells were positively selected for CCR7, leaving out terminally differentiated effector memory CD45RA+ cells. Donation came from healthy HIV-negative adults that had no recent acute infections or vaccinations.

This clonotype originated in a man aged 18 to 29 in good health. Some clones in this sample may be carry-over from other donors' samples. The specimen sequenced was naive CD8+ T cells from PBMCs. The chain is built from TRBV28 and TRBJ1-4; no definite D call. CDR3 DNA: TGTGCCAGCACCCCGAACCCGATGGGAACTAATGAAAAACTGTTTTTT. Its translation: CASTPNPMGTNEKLFF.